A single sample is the source of the 23 T cell receptor beta chains below, sequenced in a study of blood T cell repertoires in COVID-19. The data were produced by immunoSEQ multiplex PCR, yet TCRdb's version contains in-frame clones alone and is incomplete. The sample has approximately 90,000 clones, around 75% seen once. Sequencing was done on a sample of peripheral blood. The receptors were gathered from a man aged 65 to 79 with COVID-19, enrolled during active disease.

The chain uses TRBV14 and TRBJ2-5, with 13 bases identical to TRBD2. Germline CDR1 and CDR2: SGHDN and FVKESK. The length of the CDR3 is 16 residues. The V segment lost 2 bases and the J segment 2 bases; nucleotides outside the gene matches: 2. The CDR3 region is CASSQRTSGRQETQYF. In DNA, the CDR3 is TGTGCCAGCAGCCAACGGACTAGCGGGAGACAAGAGACCCAGTACTTC.

By share of the sample, this clone is large (0.1 to 1%). The rearrangement uses TRBV11-1 and TRBJ2-7; TRBD2 agrees at 7 bases. The V gene's germline CDR1 is SGHAT and CDR2 FQDESV (reference sequence). The CDR3 contains 14 residues. V lost 6 bases, J lost 5 bases, and 10 bases stayed unmatched. CDR3 in DNA: TGTGCCAGCAGGCTAGCGGAAGGGCGCGACGAGCAGTACTTC. Translation: CASRLAEGRDEQYF.

V and J are TRBV5-1 and TRBJ2-1, with D perhaps TRBD2 (5 bases). Trimming removed 0 bases from V and 7 bases from J, with 11 bases in between. Looked up from germline, CDR1 is SGHRS and CDR2 is YFSETQ. The CDR3 runs to 14 residues. The CDR3 region is CASSLAGMGNEQFF. The CDR3 DNA sequence: TGCGCCAGCAGCTTGGCCGGGATGGGTAATGAGCAGTTCTTC.

The chain uses TRBV15 and TRBJ2-7, with D maybe TRBD2 (5 bases). Germline CDR1 LNHNV, CDR2 YYDKDF (reference sequence). This CDR3 comprises 14 residues. Trimming stripped 0 bases from V and 2 bases from J, with 8 bases between. Here the CDR3 DNA reads TGTGCCACCAGCAGAGATAACGGGGCCTACGAGCAGTACTTC. Amino acids: CATSRDNGAYEQYF.

The chain has TRBV7-4 and TRBJ1-5, with D perhaps matching TRBD1 (5 bases). V was pared by 4 bases and J by 5 bases, with 15 bases between. The germline V gene has CDR1 SGHVT and CDR2 SQSDAQ. This CDR3 is built from 15 residues. Written as DNA, the CDR3 is TGTGCCAGCAGCTCCCGGCAGGGAAGGGATCAGCCCCAGCATTTT. This translates into CASSSRQGRDQPQHF. Together with reference TRBV7-4 and TRBJ1-5, the CDR3 gives the full variable domain: GAGVSQSPRYKVAKRGRDVALRCDSISGHVTLYWYRQTLGQGSEVLTYSQSDAQRDKSGRPSGRFSAERPERSVSTLKIQRTEQGDSAVYLCASSSRQGRDQPQHFGDGTRLSIL.

The V gene is TRBV12-1, the J gene TRBJ2-7; the D call of TRBD2 is as the table states it, not checked on the DNA. TRBV12-1 is a pseudogene. The CDR3 is 18 amino acids. The CDR3 reads CASSFARAGVPLSYEQYF. CDR3 nucleotides: TGTGCCAGCAGCTTTGCGCGGGCAGGAGTACCCCTCTCCTACGAGCAGTACTTC.

The sample holds many counts of this clone. J is TRBJ1-6 and V is TRBV5-6; 10 positions match TRBD1. Germline V gene lookup returns CDR1 SGHDT and CDR2 YYEEEE. This CDR3 comprises 16 residues. The junction had 4 bases not matched to a gene; V was cut back by 3 bases and J by 4 bases. CDR3 loop: CASSWGDRGYNSPLHF. Here the CDR3 DNA reads TGTGCCAGCAGCTGGGGGGACAGGGGATATAATTCACCCCTCCACTTT.

The chain links TRBV19 to TRBJ2-1; TRBD2 might be the D (6 bases). The V gene lost 1 base and the J gene lost 3 bases, with 13 bases spanning the gap. Germline CDR1 reads LNHDA; CDR2 reads SQIVND (reference sequence). The CDR3 has 16 residues. The CDR3 spells CASSIGSSVNYNEQFF. The CDR3 DNA is TGTGCCAGTAGTATAGGGTCTAGCGTGAACTACAATGAGCAGTTCTTC.

The chain recombines TRBV7-2 with TRBJ2-2, with D maybe TRBD2 (5 bases). The V gene's germline CDR1 is SGHTA and CDR2 FQGNSA. CDR3 length: 15 residues. V was pared by 4 bases and J by 6 bases, with 15 bases between. The CDR3 DNA follows: TGTGCCAGCAGCTCCCTCCTTCGGGGTCCCGGGGAGCTGTTTTTT. This sequence encodes CASSSLLRGPGELFF.

There are a few counts of this clone. The rearrangement uses TRBV7-3 and TRBJ1-6; D is ambiguous. This CDR3 region has 12 residues. V was pared by 4 bases and J by 7 bases, with 5 bases between. Per the germline V gene, CDR1 is SGHTA and CDR2 is FQGTGA. The CDR3 region has the DNA TGTGCCAGCAGCTACACAAATTCACCCCTCCACTTT. This encodes CASSYTNSPLHF.

The chain couples TRBV4-1 to TRBJ1-2; 9 bases match TRBD1. This CDR3 is built from 14 residues. The V and J ends lost 4 bases and 7 bases, in that order; junction bases with no gene match: 7. The germline V gene encodes CDR1 MGHRA and CDR2 YSYEKL. This CDR3 reads CASSLDRGKGGYTF. The CDR3 bases are TGCGCCAGCAGCCTGGACAGGGGAAAGGGTGGCTACACCTTC.

This clone was observed a few times. This rearrangement joins TRBV7-9 to TRBJ1-2, with TRBD1 matching over 8 bases. The CDR3 has 14 residues. Per germline, CDR1 SEHNR and CDR2 FQNEAQ (reference sequence). V lost 4 bases, J lost 8 bases, and 9 bases stayed unmatched. This CDR3 is CASSSSRDRIGYTF. CDR3 bases: TGTGCCAGCAGCTCGTCCCGGGACAGGATCGGCTACACCTTC. Supplemented by reference TRBV7-9 and TRBJ1-2, the full variable domain reads DTGVSQNPRHKITKRGQNVTFRCDPISEHNRLYWYRQTLGQGPEFLTYFQNEAQLEKSRLLSDRFSAERPKGSFSTLEIQRTEQGDSAMYLCASSSSRDRIGYTFGSGTRLTVV.

The chain uses TRBV30 and TRBJ2-3; D is undetermined. V shed 1 base and J shed 6 bases, with 8 bases lying between them. Germline assignment: CDR1 GTSNPN and CDR2 SVGIG (reference sequence). The CDR3 consists of 12 residues. Written as DNA, the CDR3 is TGTGCCTGGAGTGATCGAGGCGATACGCAGTATTTT. Translating gives CAWSDRGDTQYF.

The rearrangement joins TRBV19 to TRBJ1-4; the D is unclear. CDR3 length: 14 amino acids. V dropped 6 bases and J dropped 8 bases, with 16 bases sitting between them. Per the germline V gene, CDR1 is LNHDA and CDR2 is SQIVND (reference sequence). CDR3 residues: CASSRRGSSEKLFF. CDR3 DNA sequence: TGTGCCAGTAGCCGGAGAGGGTCGAGCGAAAAACTGTTTTTT.

The chain couples TRBV27 to TRBJ1-1; D is unresolved. The V gene lost 3 bases and the J gene lost 6 bases, with 11 bases spanning the gap. Germline CDR1 is MNHEY and CDR2 is SMNVEV (reference sequence). CDR3 length: 13 amino acids. In DNA form, the CDR3 reads TGTGCCAGCAGTTTTTCCATCGGGGCTGAAGCTTTCTTT. Protein sequence: CASSFSIGAEAFF.

The V and J genes are TRBV7-2 and TRBJ2-7, with 9 bases lining up with TRBD1. The junction had 4 bases not matched to a gene; V was cut back by 3 bases and J by 4 bases. Germline CDR1 is SGHTA and CDR2 is FQGNSA. CDR3 length equals 14 residues. CDR3 coding DNA: TGTGCCAGCAGCTTCCAGACAGGGGGGTACGAGCAGTACTTC. It encodes CASSFQTGGYEQYF.

The chain links TRBV28 to TRBJ1-5; tentatively, D is TRBD1 (5 bases). Germline V gives CDR1 MDHEN, CDR2 SYDVKM. Trimming shortened V by 6 bases and J by 9 bases, and 21 bases separated the two germline ends. The CDR3 has 15 amino acids. This CDR3 is CASRTSDIGPGPQHF. The DNA of the CDR3 is TGTGCCAGCAGGACATCGGACATAGGGCCTGGGCCCCAGCATTTT. Variable domain in full (rest from reference TRBV28 and TRBJ1-5): DVKVTQSSRYLVKRTGEKVFLECVQDMDHENMFWYRQDPGLGLRLIYFSYDVKMKEKGDIPEGYSVSREKKERFSLILESASTNQTSMYLCASRTSDIGPGPQHFGDGTRLSIL.

This chain connects TRBV30 to TRBJ2-3; 13 bases line up with TRBD2. J lost 1 base, V lost 0 bases, and 4 bases had no gene match. The CDR3 runs 17 residues. Germline-derived CDR1 and CDR2 are GTSNPN and SVGIG (reference sequence). The CDR3 loop reads CAWSVATSGRGTDTQYF. CDR3 nucleotide sequence: TGTGCCTGGAGTGTGGCAACTAGCGGGAGGGGCACAGATACGCAGTATTTT.

The J gene is TRBJ1-1, the V gene TRBV19; TRBD1 agrees at 10 bases. Germline trimming cut 4 bases from V and 3 bases from J; bases unmatched to any gene: 8. The CDR3 sequence is 16 residues long. Germline V CDR1 and CDR2: LNHDA, SQIVND (reference sequence). The CDR3 reads CASSTPGTGVYTEAFF. The DNA of the CDR3 is TGTGCCAGTAGTACCCCCGGGACAGGGGTATACACTGAAGCTTTCTTT.

The CDR3 spells CASSLDTNSGNTIYF. The CDR3 nucleotides read TGTGCCAGCAGTCTGGACACCAACTCTGGAAACACCATATATTTT. The chain recombines TRBV2 with TRBJ1-3; TRBD1 is a possible D gene (5 bases). CDR3 length equals 15 residues. V lost 5 bases to trimming and J lost 0 bases, with 11 bases between them. Germline CDR1 is SNHLY and CDR2 is FYNNEI.

This chain links TRBV3-1 (or the pseudogene TRBV3-2) with TRBJ2-7, with D hard to call. The V and J ends lost 0 bases and 0 bases respectively, with 18 bases between them. Germline-derived CDR1 and CDR2 are LGHDT and YNNKEL (reference sequence). The CDR3 is made up of 18 amino acids. CDR3 amino acids: CASSQDERRSSSSYEQYF. In DNA, the CDR3 is TGTGCCAGCAGCCAAGATGAACGACGGAGTTCAAGCTCCTACGAGCAGTACTTC.

This sequence joins TRBV11-3 and TRBJ1-6, with 8 bases lining up with TRBD1. The length of the CDR3 is 15 residues. The V gene's germline CDR1 is SGHNT and CDR2 YENEEA. Trimming at V came to 2 bases and at J to 8 bases, leaving 5 bases not matched to a gene. This CDR3 is CASSLRQGIHSPLHF. CDR3 bases: TGTGCCAGCAGCTTAAGACAGGGGATTCATTCACCCCTCCACTTT.

The gene calls are TRBV7-9 and TRBJ2-2; possibly TRBD2 for D (6 bases). The germline V gene has CDR1 SEHNR and CDR2 FQNEAQ (reference sequence). Trimming took off 5 bases at V and 2 bases at J, with 15 bases between the two ends. This CDR3 is 16 amino acids long. CDR3 sequence: CASSHDGTLNTGELFF. The CDR3 region has the DNA TGTGCCAGCAGCCATGACGGGACTCTCAACACCGGGGAGCTGTTTTTT.